This T cell receptor beta chain was identified in a study of blood T cell repertoires in COVID-19. Those enrolled in Seattle joined during active infection and were followed longitudinally afterward. This clone showed up just once. The V and J ends lost 0 bases and 7 bases, in that order; junction bases with no gene match: 15. Germline CDR1 is LGHNA and CDR2 is YNFKEQ. The CDR3 consists of 19 residues. Per the study methods: The authors estimated nucleated cell counts from reference gene primer amplification. Using immunoSEQ multiplex PCR, the repertoire was profiled, and TCRdb retains in-frame clones only, with some absent. V, J and clone size were drawn from that table, and D and trimming were deduced from the DNA. Among more than 85,000 clones listed, around 87% were seen once.

The chain carries TRBV4-2 and TRBJ2-1; 10 bases line up with TRBD2. The TCR originated in a woman aged 45-65 years with COVID-19, enrolled during active disease. The specimen sequenced was peripheral blood. The CDR3 loop is CASSQDTLAGASRGNEQFF. The CDR3 bases are TGTGCCAGCAGCCAAGATACCCTAGCGGGGGCCAGCAGAGGGAATGAGCAGTTCTTC.